Shown below are 10 T cell receptor beta chains from a single sample sequenced in a study of blood T cells in healthy people across ages. With a J-beta primer mix and a sample-barcoded 5' primer, a second PCR ran roughly 6 to 11 cycles. TCRdb re-derived calls from the 5' RACE reads in MiXCR, one entry per CDR3 protein. The repertoire consists of some 1.5 million distinct CDR3 sequences, with 28% occurring once and the leading ten covering around 7.7%. The sample taken for sequencing was blood. The receptor source for this set is a woman aged 30 to 39 in good health.

CDR3 nucleotide sequence: TGTGCCAGCAAGCGTGGGGAATCAGATACGCAGTATTTT. As protein: CASKRGESDTQYF. The chain carries TRBV2 and TRBJ2-3; the D is unclear. Germline V gives CDR1 SNHLY, CDR2 FYNNEI. Trimming left V 7 bases short and J 4 bases short, with 12 bases between. This CDR3 has 13 residues.

The chain joins TRBV12-3 or TRBV12-4 to TRBJ2-2; the D is unclear. Trimming left V 5 bases short and J 5 bases short, with 9 bases between. This CDR3 has 13 residues. In nucleotides, the CDR3 is TGTGCCAGCAGTGCCCTCGAAACCGGGGAGCTGTTTTTT. Protein: CASSALETGELFF.

Concerning this clonotype: Relative to the germline gene, one junction end is altered; a read error may explain this. The chain links TRBV19 to TRBJ1-1; D possibly corresponds to TRBD1 (5 bases). CDR3 length: 14 residues. Per the germline V gene, CDR1 is LNHDA and CDR2 is SQIVND (reference sequence). The CDR3 nucleotides read TGTGCCAGTAGCCTCGACCGGGGGAACGCTGAAGCTTTCTTT. This encodes CASSLDRGNAEAFF.

This clonotype turned up a few times. This sequence joins TRBV7-9 and TRBJ2-7, with D possibly matching TRBD2 (5 bases). Trimming removed 4 bases at V and 2 bases at J, with 24 bases between. The CDR3 runs to 18 residues. Germline V CDR1 and CDR2: SEHNR, FQNEAQ (reference sequence). Here the CDR3 reads CASSSPLRSGGFTYEQYF. The CDR3, as DNA: TGTGCCAGCAGCTCTCCTCTCCGCTCCGGCGGGTTTACCTACGAGCAGTACTTC. The whole variable domain, remainder taken from reference TRBV7-9 and TRBJ2-7, is DTGVSQNPRHKITKRGQNVTFRCDPISEHNRLYWYRQTLGQGPEFLTYFQNEAQLEKSRLLSDRFSAERPKGSFSTLEIQRTEQGDSAMYLCASSSPLRSGGFTYEQYFGPGTRLTVT.

This clonotype was found many times. This sequence joins TRBV5-1 and TRBJ1-1; no firm D call. Germline values: CDR1 SGHRS, CDR2 YFSETQ. This CDR3 region has 13 residues. Trimming left V 2 bases short and J 2 bases short, with 7 bases between. The CDR3 bases are TGCGCCAGCAGCTTTGCGGCTAACACTGAAGCTTTCTTT. As protein: CASSFAANTEAFF.

This clonotype was seen a handful of times. The chain employs TRBV29-1 and TRBJ2-1; D not resolved. The germline gives CDR1 SQVTM, CDR2 ANQGSEA. The V end lost 7 bases, the J end lost 6 bases, and 13 bases lay between the germline ends. CDR3 length equals 12 residues. The CDR3 region has the DNA TGCAGCGCCGAGTTATTGGGCAATGAGCAGTTCTTC. It encodes CSAELLGNEQFF.

This clonotype was seen more than once but under ten times. The chain uses TRBV7-2 and TRBJ2-3, with D uncertain. V gave up 11 bases and J gave up 1 base, with 10 bases separating them. CDR3 length: 12 residues. Germline CDR1 is SGHTA and CDR2 is FQGNSA. CDR3 nucleotides: TGTGCCGAAAAGTCCGGCACAGATACGCAGTATTTT. Amino acid sequence: CAEKSGTDTQYF.

In its sample, this clonotype was seen a few times. V usage is TRBV20-1 and J usage is TRBJ2-7, with TRBD1 as a possible D gene (5 bases). The CDR3 has 14 amino acids. V lost 0 bases to trimming and J lost 7 bases, with 16 bases between them. The germline V gene encodes CDR1 DFQATT and CDR2 SNEGSKA (reference sequence). CDR3 amino acids: CSARDVRTDNEQYF. The CDR3 nucleotides are TGCAGTGCTAGAGATGTCAGGACGGACAATGAGCAGTACTTC.

V gene TRBV2 combines with J gene TRBJ2-7; 11 bases line up with TRBD2. With 0 bases clipped from V and 3 bases from J, the junction kept 7 bases outside the gene matches. CDR3 length: 17 residues. The germline V gene has CDR1 SNHLY and CDR2 FYNNEI. The CDR3 nucleotides are TGTGCCAGCAGTGAAGCACGGCTAGCGGGGGGCGACTACGAGCAGTACTTC. Amino acids: CASSEARLAGGDYEQYF.

The CDR3 DNA reads TGTGCCAGCAGCCACCCTAGCGGGAGGAAAAACACCGGGGAGCTGTTTTTT. It yields the protein CASSHPSGRKNTGELFF. The chain recombines TRBV4-2 with TRBJ2-2; 11 bases agree with TRBD2. The germline CDR1 and CDR2 sequences are LGHNA and YNFKEQ. The CDR3 spans 17 residues. V shed 3 bases, J shed 2 bases, and the junction held 5 bases outside the gene matches.